This TCR beta chain was sequenced in a study of T-cell memory formation after mild COVID-19. About the study: Most TCR clusters belonged to a single donor. Study-level points and caveats: While clones contracting from day 15 to 85 were balanced between CD4 and CD8, later expanders leaned CD4+. Pre-infection memory contained some responding clones, which suggested that cross-reactive memory had joined. Those CD4+ clones that contracted were mainly in CM and EM (CD8+ ones in EMRA).

CDR1 GTSNPN and CDR2 SVGIG come from the germline V gene (reference sequence). Trimming cost V 0 bases and J 2 bases; bases outside gene matches: 1. There are 14 residues in the CDR3. TCRdb itself ran the 5' RACE reads through MiXCR, one entry per CDR3 protein. Of some 120,000 distinct CDR3 sequences detected, 15% to 20% appear once; the ten largest clones hold over 11%. Worth noting for this clonotype: Its antigen is undetermined.

The TCR originated in an adult woman who had mild COVID-19 (a few samples of this study predate the infection). Cell type and time point are not known. Sequenced sample: PBMCs or a T cell subset sorted from them (not recorded which). This sequence joins TRBV30 and TRBJ2-7; TRBD1 matches 10 bases. The DNA of the CDR3 is TGTGCCTGGAGTGTAGGGACAGGGGCCTACGAGCAGTACTTC. Its translation: CAWSVGTGAYEQYF.